Listed below are T cell receptor beta chains from one sample, sequenced in a study of regulatory T cells in long-lasting Graves disease. Using its own MiXCR run on the multiplex PCR reads, TCRdb lists one record per CDR3 protein. The sample lists more than 450,000 distinct CDR3 sequences, around 15% occurring once. The same sample was also used in a study of T cells in Graves' hyperthyroidism and ophthalmopathy.

The source was peripheral blood mononuclear cells (PBMCs), collected at new diagnosis, from a patient treated with antithyroid drugs. These receptors were obtained from a middle-aged man with Graves disease. Each CDR3 is given with its conserved first and last residue. A D gene is named only where the DNA matches it firmly. A row's size may be missing; if present it is once, few, many or a size class.

j_call	v_call	d_call	clone_size	cdr3_nt	cdr3_aa
TRBJ2-7	TRBV3-1	.	many	TGTGCCAGCAGCCAAGATCGAATCGAGCAGTACTTC	CASSQDRIEQYF
TRBJ1-3	TRBV9	.	.	TGTGCCAGCAGCCTTAGGGGGGGGGCGGAGAGCTCTGGAAACACCATATATTTT	CASSLRGGAESSGNTIYF
TRBJ2-7	TRBV3-1	TRBD2	many	TGTGCCAGCAGCCAAGAAGGATGGGGGGGCGAGCAGTACTTC	CASSQEGWGGEQYF
TRBJ2-2	TRBV6-1	.	few	TGTGCCAGCAGTCCAGGACTAATCGGGGTCGGGGAGCTGTTTTTT	CASSPGLIGVGELFF
TRBJ2-7	TRBV20-1	TRBD1	many	TGCAGTGCTGAGGCGGGACAGGGTGGCTACGAGCAGTACTTC	CSAEAGQGGYEQYF
TRBJ1-1	TRBV28	.	.	TGTGCCAGCGTGACAGGACGAATTAACACTGAAGCTTTCTTT	CASVTGRINTEAFF
TRBJ2-2	TRBV20-1	.	many	TGCAGTGCTAGACGTGCTACCGGGGAGCTGTTTTTT	CSARRATGELFF
TRBJ2-7	TRBV20-1	.	.	TGCAGTGCTAAGGGGACCGGGACAAAAGTCTACGAGCAGTACTTC	CSAKGTGTKVYEQYF
TRBJ2-5	TRBV30	.	many	TGTGCCTCGGCTGACAACAAAGAGACCCAGTACTTC	CASADNKETQYF
TRBJ2-2	TRBV18	.	.	TGTGCCAGCTCATATGGGACGGACACCGGGGAGCTGTTTTTT	CASSYGTDTGELFF
TRBJ2-3	TRBV20-1	TRBD2	many	TGCAGTGCTAGAGACATACTAGCGGGGGCAAACACAGATACGCAGTATTTT	CSARDILAGANTDTQYF
TRBJ1-1	TRBV18	.	many	TGTGCCAGCTCACCGGGAACACCCAAAGGGACCACTGAAGCTTTCTTT	CASSPGTPKGTTEAFF
TRBJ1-2	TRBV12-3/TRBV12-4	.	.	TGTGCCAGCAGTTTATATGGGAATGGCTACACCTTC	CASSLYGNGYTF
TRBJ2-7	TRBV5-5	TRBD2	.	TGTGCCAGCAGCTTGAGGGATCACCCGGGACTAGCGGCCTACGAGCAGTACTTC	CASSLRDHPGLAAYEQYF
TRBJ1-5	TRBV5-5	TRBD1	once	TGTGCCAGCAGCTTCCGGGAGGGGGCGCAGAATCAGCCCCAGCATTTT	CASSFREGAQNQPQHF
TRBJ1-6	TRBV6-1	.	.	TGTGCCAGCAGTGATGGATATAATTCACCCCTCCACTTT	CASSDGYNSPLHF
TRBJ2-2	TRBV2	TRBD2	many	TGTGCCAGCAGAACTAGCGGTGGTATCACCGGGGAGCTGTTTTTT	CASRTSGGITGELFF
TRBJ2-2	TRBV7-6	TRBD2	many	TGTGCCAGCAGCCTTAAATCCGGACTAGCCCCCGGGGAGCTGTTTTTT	CASSLKSGLAPGELFF
TRBJ2-3	TRBV28	.	few	TGTGCCAGCAGTTTTATGGAGGGAGGCAGCACAGATACGCAGTATTTT	CASSFMEGGSTDTQYF
TRBJ2-5	TRBV7-9	.	many	TGTGCCAGCAGCTTAGGTGGAGGGGAGACCCAGTACTTC	CASSLGGGETQYF
TRBJ2-7	TRBV11-2	TRBD1	many	TGTGCCAGCAGCACCCGACAGGGATCGCTCGAGCAGTACTTC	CASSTRQGSLEQYF
TRBJ2-1	TRBV6-5	.	.	TGTGCCAGCAGTTATGATCCGGGCAATGAGCAGTTCTTC	CASSYDPGNEQFF
TRBJ2-2	TRBV10-1	.	.	TGCGCCAGCAGTGAAAGGGAAGCCGGGGAGCTGTTTTTT	CASSEREAGELFF
TRBJ2-7	TRBV7-9	.	few	TGTGCCAGCAGCTTAGTGGCTCGACAGAAGAGCTACGAGCAGTACTTC	CASSLVARQKSYEQYF
TRBJ2-5	TRBV7-3	TRBD2	many	TGTGCCAGCAGCCGGGGGGTTCAAGAGACCCAGTACTTC	CASSRGVQETQYF
TRBJ1-1	TRBV11-2	.	many	TGTGCCAGCAGCTTAAACCGTGAAGCTTTCTTT	CASSLNREAFF
TRBJ2-2	TRBV12-5	.	few	TGTGCTAGTGGCCCTAAGGGGGGGGAGCTGTTTTTT	CASGPKGGELFF
TRBJ1-1	TRBV29-1	TRBD1	few	TGCAGCGCAAAGGGACAGGCGAACACTGAAGCTTTCTTT	CSAKGQANTEAFF
TRBJ1-5	TRBV28	.	many	TGTGCCAGCAGCCAGCCGGGTAGGGGGGATCAGCCCCAGCATTTT	CASSQPGRGDQPQHF
TRBJ2-1	TRBV6-2/TRBV6-3	.	many	TGTGCCAGCAGTTACTCAATTTCAGATATATACAATGAGCAGTTCTTC	CASSYSISDIYNEQFF
TRBJ2-7	TRBV5-1	TRBD1	many	TGCGCCAGCAGTCGCGACGGACAGGGGCCCTACGAGCAGTACTTC	CASSRDGQGPYEQYF
TRBJ1-1	TRBV29-1	.	many	TGCAGCGCCCGAAAGGGGGGTGGGGACACTGAAGCTTTCTTT	CSARKGGGDTEAFF
TRBJ2-7	TRBV15	TRBD2	.	TGTGCCACCAGCAGCCACCTTGGGCGGACTAGGGACTCCTACGAGCAGTACTTC	CATSSHLGRTRDSYEQYF
TRBJ2-2	TRBV20-1	.	.	TGCAGTGCTAGAGCGCTTGGAACGAACACCGGGGAGCTGTTTTTT	CSARALGTNTGELFF
TRBJ2-1	TRBV28	TRBD1	many	TGTGCCAGCAGTTTACAGGAAGGACAGGGATCCAATGAGCAGTTCTTC	CASSLQEGQGSNEQFF
TRBJ2-7	TRBV30	TRBD2	many	TGTGCCTCGGCCCGTGGCGGGAGTCCTTACGAGCAGTACTTC	CASARGGSPYEQYF
TRBJ2-1	TRBV10-3	.	few	TGTGCCATCAGTTCAGACAGGCCGGGTGAGCAGTTCTTC	CAISSDRPGEQFF
TRBJ2-7	TRBV20-1	TRBD1	many	TGCAGTGCTAGAGACAGGGGGTTTTACGAGCAGTACTTC	CSARDRGFYEQYF
TRBJ2-7	TRBV24-1	TRBD2	once	TGTGCCACCGAACTAGCGAACGAGCAGTACTTC	CATELANEQYF
TRBJ1-2	TRBV6-1	.	many	TGTGCCAGCAGTGAAGTCCGCTCGGGCTACACCTTC	CASSEVRSGYTF
TRBJ2-7	TRBV7-8	.	many	TGTGCCAGCAGCTACCCCGGGCCACCCTACGAGCAGTACTTC	CASSYPGPPYEQYF
TRBJ1-1	TRBV11-2	TRBD1	.	TGTGCCAGCAGCCGCGACAGGGAGGATGCTTTCTTT	CASSRDREDAFF
TRBJ2-1	TRBV5-1	TRBD2	.	TGCGCCAGCAGCTTGACTAGCGGGTCCCTCTGGCAGTTCTTC	CASSLTSGSLWQFF
TRBJ2-6	TRBV18	TRBD1	.	TGTGCCAGCTCACTGACAGGGGTTCATTCTGGGGCCAACGTCCTGACTTTC	CASSLTGVHSGANVLTF
TRBJ2-7	TRBV30	TRBD1	many	TGTGCCTGGAGGGGAGACAGGGGTCACGAGCAGTACTTC	CAWRGDRGHEQYF
TRBJ2-7	TRBV28	TRBD1	many	TGTGCCAGCAGCCTTCTACTGAGACAGGGGACTTACGAGCAGTACTTC	CASSLLLRQGTYEQYF
TRBJ2-5	TRBV7-2	TRBD1	many	TGTGCCAGCAGCTTAGTGTGGACAGGGGGTCAAGAGACCCAGTACTTC	CASSLVWTGGQETQYF
TRBJ2-5	TRBV7-9	.	many	TGTGCCAGCAGCCCCCAAAATGAAGGGTGGGAGACCCAGTACTTC	CASSPQNEGWETQYF
TRBJ2-1	TRBV29-1	.	.	TGCAGCGTTGCCCACCCCAATGAGCAGTTCTTC	CSVAHPNEQFF
TRBJ1-1	TRBV5-1	TRBD1	.	TGCGCCAGCAGCTTGGTTGGACAGGGGAACACTGAAGCTTTCTTT	CASSLVGQGNTEAFF
TRBJ1-4	TRBV20-1	TRBD1	many	TGCAGTGCCTCCAGGGGGACACCTAATGAAAAACTGTTTTTT	CSASRGTPNEKLFF
TRBJ1-1	TRBV20-1	.	many	TGCAGTGCTAGAGATTTCACCAAAACGGGGACTGAAGCTTTCTTT	CSARDFTKTGTEAFF
TRBJ1-4	TRBV5-1	.	few	TGCGCCAGCAGGCGCGAGAAGGGGGTTAATGAAAAACTGTTTTTT	CASRREKGVNEKLFF